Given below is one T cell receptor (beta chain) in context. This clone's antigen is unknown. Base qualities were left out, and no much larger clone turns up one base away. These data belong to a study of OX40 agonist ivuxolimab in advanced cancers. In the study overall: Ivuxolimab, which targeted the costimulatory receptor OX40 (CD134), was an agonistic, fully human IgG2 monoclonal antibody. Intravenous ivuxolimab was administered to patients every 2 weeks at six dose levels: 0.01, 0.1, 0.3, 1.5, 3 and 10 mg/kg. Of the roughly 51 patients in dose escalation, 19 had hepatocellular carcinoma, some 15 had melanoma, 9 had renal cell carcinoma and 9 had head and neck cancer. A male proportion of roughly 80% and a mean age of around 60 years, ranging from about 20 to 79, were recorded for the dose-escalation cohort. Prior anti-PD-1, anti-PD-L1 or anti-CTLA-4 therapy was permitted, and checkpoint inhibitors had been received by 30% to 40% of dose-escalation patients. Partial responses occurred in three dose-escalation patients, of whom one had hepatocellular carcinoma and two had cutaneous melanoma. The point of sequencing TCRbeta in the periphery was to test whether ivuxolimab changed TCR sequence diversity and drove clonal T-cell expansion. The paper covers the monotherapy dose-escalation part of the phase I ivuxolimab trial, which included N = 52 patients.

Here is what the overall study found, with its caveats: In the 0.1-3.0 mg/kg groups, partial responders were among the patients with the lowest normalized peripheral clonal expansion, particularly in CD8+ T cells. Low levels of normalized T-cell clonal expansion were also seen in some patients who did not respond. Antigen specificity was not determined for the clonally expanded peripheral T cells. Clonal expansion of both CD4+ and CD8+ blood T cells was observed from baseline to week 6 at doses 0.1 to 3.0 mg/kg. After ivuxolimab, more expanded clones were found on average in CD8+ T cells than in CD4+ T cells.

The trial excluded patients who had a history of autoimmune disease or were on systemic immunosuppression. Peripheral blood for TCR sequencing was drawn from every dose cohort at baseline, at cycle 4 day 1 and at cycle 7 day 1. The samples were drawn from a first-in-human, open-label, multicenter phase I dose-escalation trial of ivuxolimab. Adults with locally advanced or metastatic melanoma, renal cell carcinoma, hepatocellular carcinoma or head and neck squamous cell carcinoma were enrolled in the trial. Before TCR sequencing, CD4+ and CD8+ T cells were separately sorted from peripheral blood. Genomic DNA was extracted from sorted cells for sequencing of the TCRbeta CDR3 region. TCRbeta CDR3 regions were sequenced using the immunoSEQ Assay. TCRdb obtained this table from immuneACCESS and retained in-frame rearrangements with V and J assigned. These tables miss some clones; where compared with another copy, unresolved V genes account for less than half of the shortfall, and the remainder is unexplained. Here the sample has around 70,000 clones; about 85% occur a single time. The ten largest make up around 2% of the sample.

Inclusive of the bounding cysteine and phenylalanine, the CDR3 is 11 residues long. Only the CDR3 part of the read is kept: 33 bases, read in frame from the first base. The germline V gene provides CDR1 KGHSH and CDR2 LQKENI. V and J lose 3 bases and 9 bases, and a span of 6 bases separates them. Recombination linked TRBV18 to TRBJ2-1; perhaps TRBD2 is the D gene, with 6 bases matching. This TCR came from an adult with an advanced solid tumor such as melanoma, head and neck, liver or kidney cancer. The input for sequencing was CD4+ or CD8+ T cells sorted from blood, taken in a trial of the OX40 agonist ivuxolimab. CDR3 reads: CASSPEGEQFF. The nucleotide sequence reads TGTGCCAGCTCACCGGAGGGTGAGCAGTTCTTC.